This T cell receptor beta chain derives from a study of vaccination effects on CD4 cells after COVID-19 (dated by TCRdb to between 2020 and 2023). Study-wide context: Each participant got two doses of an mRNA SARS-CoV-2 vaccine, either BNT162b2 or mRNA-1273. The study compared SARS-CoV-2 spike-specific CD4+ TCR repertoires before and after mRNA vaccination in COVID-19 convalescent patients and infection-naive vaccine recipients. The full study included approximately nine COVID-19 convalescent patients and a few SARS-CoV-2-naive healthy vaccine recipients. The Oncomine TCR Beta short-read assay on an Illumina iSeq 100 was used to sequence cultures from other donors in the study. Study-wide findings and limitations: In healthy vaccine recipients, vaccine-induced clones were almost all SARS-CoV-2 mono-reactive, with only 1 of 255 being cross-reactive with common cold coronaviruses. The study was limited by a small number of convalescent patients and lacked early post-infection timepoints. Both infection-induced and vaccine-induced clones contracted markedly at late post-vaccination timepoints, which is consistent with waning T cell responses.

To note about this clone: Its antigen target is currently unknown. No base quality information exists; no much larger clone differs at one position.

V is clipped by 3 bases and J by 5 bases, and the sequence between their germline boundaries is 13 bases long. As encoded in the germline V gene (reference sequence), CDR1 is LNHDA while CDR2 is SQIVND. The CDR3, from cysteine to phenylalanine, totals 14 residues. Of the read, only the CDR3 DNA is kept; its 42 bases are in frame from base 1. The library was prepared using the immunoSEQ multiplex PCR assay. DNA from the cultured and isolated CD4+ T cells underwent TCR beta CDR3 sequencing. In the authors' own workflow: Non-productive TCR sequences were discarded, and reads were trimmed to the CDR3 region, with only CDR3s of 7 or more amino acids retained. The MANAFEST web app was used to identify antigen-specific clonotypes by comparing expansion in peptide wells with expansion in reference cultures. To count as positive, a clone had to show expansion at FDR<0.05 compared with the reference and with all other wells, an odds ratio above 5, and a frequency above 0.1% in two replicate wells. A clonotype was defined as cross-reactive if the clonotype was significantly expanded both in SARS-CoV-2 spike wells and in at least one common cold coronavirus spike condition. CDR3 similarity was assessed by Levenshtein distance using the stringdist R package, and unrooted trees were constructed with ape in R 3.6.1. TCRdb provides this immuneACCESS table in a form limited to in-frame rearrangements. Some clones are lacking; in checked studies, under half of them reflect an unresolved V gene, and why the rest are absent is not known. The DNA was the basis for D and trimming; V, J and clone size are from that table. Within this sample are about 61,000 clones, with 81% of them counted one time only. About 2.4% of the sample belongs to the ten largest clones.

In the ViraFEST assay, PBMC were stimulated with viral peptide pools, and TCR sequencing was then used to find antigen-specific CD4+ T cell clonotypes based on their expansion. After about 10 days of culture, CD4+ T cells were isolated with the EasySep CD4+ T cell isolation kit. Healthy vaccine recipients had no prior SARS-CoV-2 infection, confirmed by negative nucleocapsid antibodies before and after vaccination. Each well held more than 1.5 million PBMC cultured in IMDM containing around 5% human AB serum, 10 IU/ml IL-2 and gentamicin, along with roughly 10 ug/ml peptides. Half of the culture medium was replaced with fresh IL-2-containing medium on days 3 and 7. Each peptide stimulation condition was cultured in triplicate wells unless otherwise noted. PBMC were separated from whole blood using Ficoll-Paque Plus gradient centrifugation and were then either cryopreserved at -140C or used fresh. The overlapping peptide pools covered the spike proteins of SARS-CoV-2 and of the common cold coronaviruses HCoV-NL63, HCoV-OC43 and HCoV-229E. The QIAamp micro DNA kit was used to extract genomic DNA from the cultured CD4+ T cells.

The origin of this receptor is a human donor who received a COVID-19 vaccine. This specimen consisted of CD4+ T cells from PBMCs cultured with HCoV-229E spike peptides, obtained before COVID-19 vaccination. Explained via the paper, the cell subset or site label denotes: HCoV-229E spike overlapping peptide pool stimulation. This chain is built from TRBV19 and TRBJ1-2, and possibly TRBD1, on 6 matching bases. The DNA is TGTGCCAGTAGTATGAGGGGGGAAGAATATGGCTACACCTTC. Its translation is CASSMRGEEYGYTF.